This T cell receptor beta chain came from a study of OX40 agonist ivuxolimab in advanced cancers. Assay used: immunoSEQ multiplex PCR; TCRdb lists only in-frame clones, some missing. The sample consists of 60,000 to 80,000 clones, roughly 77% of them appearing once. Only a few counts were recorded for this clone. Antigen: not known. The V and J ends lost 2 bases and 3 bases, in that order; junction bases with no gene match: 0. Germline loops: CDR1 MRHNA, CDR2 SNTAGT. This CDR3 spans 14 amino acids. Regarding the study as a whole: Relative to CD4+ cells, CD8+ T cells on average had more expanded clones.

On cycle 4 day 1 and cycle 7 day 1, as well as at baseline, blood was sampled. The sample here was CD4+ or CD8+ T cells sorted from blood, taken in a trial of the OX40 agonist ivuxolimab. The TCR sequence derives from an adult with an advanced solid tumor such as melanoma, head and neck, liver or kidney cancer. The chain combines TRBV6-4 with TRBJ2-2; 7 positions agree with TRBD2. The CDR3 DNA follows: TGTGCCAGCAGTGACGGGGGGGACACCGGGGAGCTGTTTTTT. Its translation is CASSDGGDTGELFF.